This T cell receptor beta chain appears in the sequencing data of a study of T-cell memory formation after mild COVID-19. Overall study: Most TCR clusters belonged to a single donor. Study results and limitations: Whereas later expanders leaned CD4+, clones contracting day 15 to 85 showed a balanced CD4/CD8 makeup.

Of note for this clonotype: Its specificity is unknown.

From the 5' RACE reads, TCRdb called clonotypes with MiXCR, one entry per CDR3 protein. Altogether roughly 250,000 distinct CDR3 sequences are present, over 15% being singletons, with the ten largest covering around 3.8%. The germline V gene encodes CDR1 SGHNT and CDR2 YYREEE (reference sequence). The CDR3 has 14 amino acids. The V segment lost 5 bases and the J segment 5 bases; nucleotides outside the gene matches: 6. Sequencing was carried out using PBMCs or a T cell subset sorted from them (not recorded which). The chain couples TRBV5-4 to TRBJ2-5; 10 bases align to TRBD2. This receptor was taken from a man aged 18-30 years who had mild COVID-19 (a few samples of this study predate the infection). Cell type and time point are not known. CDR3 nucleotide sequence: TGTGCCAGCAGACCCAGCGGGGGGGCGGAGACCCAGTACTTC. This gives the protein CASRPSGGAETQYF.